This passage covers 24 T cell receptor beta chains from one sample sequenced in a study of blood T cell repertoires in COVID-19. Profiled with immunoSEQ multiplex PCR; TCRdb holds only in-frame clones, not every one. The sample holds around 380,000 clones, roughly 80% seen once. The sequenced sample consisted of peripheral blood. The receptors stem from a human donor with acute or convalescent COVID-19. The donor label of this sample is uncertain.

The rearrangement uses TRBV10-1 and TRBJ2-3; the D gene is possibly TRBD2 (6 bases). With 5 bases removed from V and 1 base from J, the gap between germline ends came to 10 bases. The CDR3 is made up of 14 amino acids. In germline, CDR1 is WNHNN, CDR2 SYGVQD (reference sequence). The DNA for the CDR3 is TGCGCCAGCAGTAGGTCTAGCGGCACAGATACGCAGTATTTT. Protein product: CASSRSSGTDTQYF.

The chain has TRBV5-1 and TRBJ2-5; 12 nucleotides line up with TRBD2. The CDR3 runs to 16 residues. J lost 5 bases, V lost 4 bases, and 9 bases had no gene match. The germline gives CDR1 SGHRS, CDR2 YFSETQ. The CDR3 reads CASSMTSGSIRETQYF. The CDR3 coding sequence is TGCGCCAGCAGCATGACTAGCGGGAGTATCCGGGAGACCCAGTACTTC.

For the CDR3, the DNA is TGTGCCTCCCTCATAGGGAGTAAGGTGGGCACTGAAGCTTTCTTT. Amino acids: CASLIGSKVGTEAFF. The chain combines TRBV30 with TRBJ1-1; D is undetermined. This CDR3 spans 15 amino acids. The germline V gene has CDR1 GTSNPN and CDR2 SVGIG (reference sequence). The V end lost 7 bases, the J end lost 4 bases, and 22 bases lay between the germline ends.

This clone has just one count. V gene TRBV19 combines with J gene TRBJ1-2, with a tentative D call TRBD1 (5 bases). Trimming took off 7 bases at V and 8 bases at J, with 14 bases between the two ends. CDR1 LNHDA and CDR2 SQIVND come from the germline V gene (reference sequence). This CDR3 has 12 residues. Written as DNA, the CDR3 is TGTGCCAGTACCGCCAGGGAAGGCGGCTACACCTTC. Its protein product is CASTAREGGYTF.

CDR3 protein: CASSFRDLLEAFF. Here the CDR3 DNA reads TGTGCCAGCAGCTTCCGGGACTTACTCGAAGCTTTCTTT. This chain uses TRBV5-6 with TRBJ1-1; D may be TRBD1 (5 bases). V shed 2 bases and J shed 8 bases, with 13 bases lying between them. Germline assignment: CDR1 SGHDT and CDR2 YYEEEE. The CDR3 spans 13 residues.

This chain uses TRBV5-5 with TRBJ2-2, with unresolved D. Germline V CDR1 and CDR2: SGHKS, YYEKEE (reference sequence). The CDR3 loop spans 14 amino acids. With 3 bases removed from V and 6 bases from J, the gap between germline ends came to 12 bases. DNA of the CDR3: TGTGCCAGCAGCTCCGACATGATCGCCGGGGAGCTGTTTTTT. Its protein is CASSSDMIAGELFF.

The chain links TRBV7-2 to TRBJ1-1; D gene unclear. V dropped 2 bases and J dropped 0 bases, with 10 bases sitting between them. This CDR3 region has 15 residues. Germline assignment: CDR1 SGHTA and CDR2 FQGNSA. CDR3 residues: CASSLKKDLNTEAFF. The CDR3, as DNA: TGTGCCAGCAGCTTAAAAAAAGACTTGAACACTGAAGCTTTCTTT.

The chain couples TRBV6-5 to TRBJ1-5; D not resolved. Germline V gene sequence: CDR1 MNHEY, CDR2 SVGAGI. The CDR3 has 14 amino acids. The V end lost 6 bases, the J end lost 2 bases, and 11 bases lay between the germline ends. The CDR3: CASRVTWGNQPQHF. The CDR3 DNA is TGTGCCAGCAGGGTGACATGGGGCAATCAGCCCCAGCATTTT.

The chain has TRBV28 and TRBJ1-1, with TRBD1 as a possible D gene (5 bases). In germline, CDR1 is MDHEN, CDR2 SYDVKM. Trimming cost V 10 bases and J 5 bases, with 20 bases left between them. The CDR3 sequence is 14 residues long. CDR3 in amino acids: CATHPGGGKTEAFF. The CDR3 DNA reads TGTGCCACCCACCCCGGGGGGGGTAAGACTGAAGCTTTCTTT.

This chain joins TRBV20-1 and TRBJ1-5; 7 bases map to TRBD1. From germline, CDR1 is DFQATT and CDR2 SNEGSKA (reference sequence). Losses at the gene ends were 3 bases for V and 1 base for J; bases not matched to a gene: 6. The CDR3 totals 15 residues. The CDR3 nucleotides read TGCAGTGCTAGTGTACAGGGGTTGAGCAATCAGCCCCAGCATTTT. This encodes CSASVQGLSNQPQHF.

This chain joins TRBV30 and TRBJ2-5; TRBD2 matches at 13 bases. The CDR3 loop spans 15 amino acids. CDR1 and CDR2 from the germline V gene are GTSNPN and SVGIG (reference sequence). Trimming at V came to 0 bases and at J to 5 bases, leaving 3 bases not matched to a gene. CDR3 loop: CAWSVLAGGPETQYF. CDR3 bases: TGTGCCTGGAGTGTACTAGCGGGGGGGCCGGAGACCCAGTACTTC.

CDR3 DNA sequence: TGTGCCACCCGAAAGACAGGGACTAGCAATCAGCCCCAGCATTTT. Its protein product is CATRKTGTSNQPQHF. This chain joins TRBV6-5 and TRBJ1-5, with 7 bases that match TRBD1. In germline, CDR1 is MNHEY, CDR2 SVGAGI. Unmatched junction bases numbered 9, after V lost 10 bases and J lost 0 bases. The CDR3 extends over 15 amino acids.

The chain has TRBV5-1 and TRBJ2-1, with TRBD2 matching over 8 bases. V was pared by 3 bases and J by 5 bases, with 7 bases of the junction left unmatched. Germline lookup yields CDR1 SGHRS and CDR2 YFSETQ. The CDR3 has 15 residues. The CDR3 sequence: CASSYDGLANNEQFF. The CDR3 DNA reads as TGCGCCAGCAGCTACGATGGACTAGCAAACAATGAGCAGTTCTTC.

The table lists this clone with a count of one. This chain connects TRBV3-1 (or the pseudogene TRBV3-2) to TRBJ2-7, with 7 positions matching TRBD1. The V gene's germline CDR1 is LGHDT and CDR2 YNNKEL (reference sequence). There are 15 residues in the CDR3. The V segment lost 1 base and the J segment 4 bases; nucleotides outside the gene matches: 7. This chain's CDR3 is CASSQGPSRGYEQYF. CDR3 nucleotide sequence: TGTGCCAGCAGCCAAGGCCCGTCCAGGGGGTACGAGCAGTACTTC.

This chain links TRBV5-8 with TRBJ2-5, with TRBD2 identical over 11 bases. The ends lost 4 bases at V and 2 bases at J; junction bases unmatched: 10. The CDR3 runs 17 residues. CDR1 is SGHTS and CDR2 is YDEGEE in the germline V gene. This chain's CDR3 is CASSRGSTSGNQETQYF. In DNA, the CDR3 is TGTGCCAGCAGCCGCGGGTCGACTAGCGGGAATCAAGAGACCCAGTACTTC.

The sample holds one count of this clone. The CDR3 region is CSAAALAFF. The CDR3 coding sequence is TGCAGTGCCGCGGCATTGGCTTTCTTT. This sequence joins TRBV20-1 and TRBJ1-1; the D is unclear. In germline, CDR1 is DFQATT, CDR2 SNEGSKA (reference sequence). This CDR3 is built from 9 residues. Trimming cost V 6 bases and J 11 bases, with 10 bases left between them.

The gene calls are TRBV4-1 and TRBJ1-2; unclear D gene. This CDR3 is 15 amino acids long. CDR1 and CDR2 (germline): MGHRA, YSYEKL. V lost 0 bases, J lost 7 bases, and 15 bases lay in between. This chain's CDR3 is CASSQEPDGGRGYTF. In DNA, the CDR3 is TGCGCCAGCAGCCAAGAACCGGACGGAGGTCGTGGCTACACCTTC.

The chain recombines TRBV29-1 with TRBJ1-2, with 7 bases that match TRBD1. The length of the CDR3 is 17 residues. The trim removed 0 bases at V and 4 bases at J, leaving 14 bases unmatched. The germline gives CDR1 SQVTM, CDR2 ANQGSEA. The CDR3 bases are TGCAGCGTTGAAGATCTTACGGGACAGAACAGCTTCTATGGCTACACCTTC. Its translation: CSVEDLTGQNSFYGYTF.

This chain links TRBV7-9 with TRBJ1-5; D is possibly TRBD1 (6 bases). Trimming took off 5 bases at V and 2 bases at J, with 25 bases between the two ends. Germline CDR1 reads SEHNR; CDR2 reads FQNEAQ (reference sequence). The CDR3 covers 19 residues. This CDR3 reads CASSPLRGTNDLGNQPQHF. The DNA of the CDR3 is TGTGCCAGCAGCCCCCTCCGAGGGACAAATGATTTAGGCAATCAGCCCCAGCATTTT.

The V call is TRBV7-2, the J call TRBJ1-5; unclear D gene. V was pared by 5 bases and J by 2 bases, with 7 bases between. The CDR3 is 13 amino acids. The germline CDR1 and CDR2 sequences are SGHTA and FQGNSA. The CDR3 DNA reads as TGTGCCAGCAGCGTCGAGGGCAATCAGCCCCAGCATTTT. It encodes CASSVEGNQPQHF.

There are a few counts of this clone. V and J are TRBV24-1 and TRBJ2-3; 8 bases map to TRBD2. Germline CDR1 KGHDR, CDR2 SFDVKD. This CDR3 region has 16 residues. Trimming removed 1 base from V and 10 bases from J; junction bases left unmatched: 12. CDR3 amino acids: CATSDFRGGSDLAQYF. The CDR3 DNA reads TGTGCCACCAGTGATTTTCGGGGGGGGTCGGACCTTGCGCAGTATTTT.

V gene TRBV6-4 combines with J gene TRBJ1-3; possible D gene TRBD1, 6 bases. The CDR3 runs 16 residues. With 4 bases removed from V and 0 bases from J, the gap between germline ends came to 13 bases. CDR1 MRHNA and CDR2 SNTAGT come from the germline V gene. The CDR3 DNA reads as TGTGCCAGCAGTGTGGACAGTCAGAGCTCTGGAAACACCATATATTTT. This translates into CASSVDSQSSGNTIYF.

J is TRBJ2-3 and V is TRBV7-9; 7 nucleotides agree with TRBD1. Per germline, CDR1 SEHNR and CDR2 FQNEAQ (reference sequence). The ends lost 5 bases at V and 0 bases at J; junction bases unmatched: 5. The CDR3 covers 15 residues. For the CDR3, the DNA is TGTGCCAGCAGCCTGACAGGGTTGAGCACAGATACGCAGTATTTT. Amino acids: CASSLTGLSTDTQYF.

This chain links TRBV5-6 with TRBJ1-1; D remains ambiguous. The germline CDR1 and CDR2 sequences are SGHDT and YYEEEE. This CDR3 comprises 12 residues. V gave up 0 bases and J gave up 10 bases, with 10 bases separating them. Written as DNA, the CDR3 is TGTGCCAGCAGCTTGGATCGGGGTGGAGCTTTCTTT. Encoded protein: CASSLDRGGAFF.